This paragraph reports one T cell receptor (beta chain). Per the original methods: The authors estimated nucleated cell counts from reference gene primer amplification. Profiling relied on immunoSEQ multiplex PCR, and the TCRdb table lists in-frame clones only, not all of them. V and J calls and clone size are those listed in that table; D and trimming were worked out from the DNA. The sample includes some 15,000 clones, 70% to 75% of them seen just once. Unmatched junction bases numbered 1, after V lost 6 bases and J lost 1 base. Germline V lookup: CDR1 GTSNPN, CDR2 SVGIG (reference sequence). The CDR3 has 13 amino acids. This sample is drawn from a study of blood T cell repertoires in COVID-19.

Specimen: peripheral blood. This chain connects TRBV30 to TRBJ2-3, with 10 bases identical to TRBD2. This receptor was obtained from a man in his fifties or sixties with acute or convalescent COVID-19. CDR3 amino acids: CACLAGGTDTQYF. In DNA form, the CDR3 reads TGTGCCTGTCTAGCGGGGGGCACAGATACGCAGTATTTT.